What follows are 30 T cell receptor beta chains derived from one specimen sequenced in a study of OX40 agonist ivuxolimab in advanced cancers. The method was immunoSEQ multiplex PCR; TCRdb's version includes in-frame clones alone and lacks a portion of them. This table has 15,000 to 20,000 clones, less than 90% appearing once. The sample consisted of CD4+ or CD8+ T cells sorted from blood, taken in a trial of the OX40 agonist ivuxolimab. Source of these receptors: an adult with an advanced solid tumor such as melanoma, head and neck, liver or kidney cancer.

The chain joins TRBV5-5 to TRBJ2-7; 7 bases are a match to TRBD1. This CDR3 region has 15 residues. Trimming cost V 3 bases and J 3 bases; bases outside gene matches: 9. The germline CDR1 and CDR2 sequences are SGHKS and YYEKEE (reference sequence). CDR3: CASSYRDSDFYEQYF. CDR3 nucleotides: TGTGCCAGCAGCTACCGGGACAGCGACTTCTACGAGCAGTACTTC.

CDR3 residues: CASSLWQGETQYF. CDR3 sequence (DNA): TGCGCCAGCAGCTTGTGGCAGGGAGAGACCCAGTACTTC. The chain carries TRBV5-1 and TRBJ2-5; D perhaps matches TRBD1 (5 bases). CDR3 length: 13 amino acids. Germline V gives CDR1 SGHRS, CDR2 YFSETQ. Trimming shortened V by 1 base and J by 4 bases, and 8 bases separated the two germline ends.

CDR3 sequence reads: CASSLSTFRTRIYGYTF. The CDR3, as DNA: TGTGCCAGCAGTTTATCGACCTTTCGGACGCGTATCTACGGCTACACCTTC. V gene TRBV27 combines with J gene TRBJ1-2, with unresolved D. Trimming removed 0 bases at V and 8 bases at J, with 22 bases between. CDR3 length: 17 amino acids. Germline values: CDR1 MNHEY, CDR2 SMNVEV (reference sequence).

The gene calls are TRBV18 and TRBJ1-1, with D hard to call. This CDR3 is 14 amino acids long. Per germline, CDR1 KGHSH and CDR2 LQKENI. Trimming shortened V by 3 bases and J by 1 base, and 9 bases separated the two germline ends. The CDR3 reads CASSPSGGNTEAFF. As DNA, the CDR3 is TGTGCCAGCTCACCTTCGGGCGGGAACACTGAAGCTTTCTTT.

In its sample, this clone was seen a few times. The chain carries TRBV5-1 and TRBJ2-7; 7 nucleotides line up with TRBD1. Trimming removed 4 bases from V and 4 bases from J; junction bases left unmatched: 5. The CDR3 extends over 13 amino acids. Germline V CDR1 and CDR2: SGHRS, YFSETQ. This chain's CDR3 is CASSTQTGYEQYF. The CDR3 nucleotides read TGCGCCAGCAGCACACAGACAGGGTACGAGCAGTACTTC.

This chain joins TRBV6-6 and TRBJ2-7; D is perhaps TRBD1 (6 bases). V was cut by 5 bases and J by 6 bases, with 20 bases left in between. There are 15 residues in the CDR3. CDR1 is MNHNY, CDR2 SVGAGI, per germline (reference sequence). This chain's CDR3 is CASSPPRDRIGEQYF. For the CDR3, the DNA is TGTGCCAGCAGTCCCCCACGCGACAGGATCGGCGAGCAGTACTTC.

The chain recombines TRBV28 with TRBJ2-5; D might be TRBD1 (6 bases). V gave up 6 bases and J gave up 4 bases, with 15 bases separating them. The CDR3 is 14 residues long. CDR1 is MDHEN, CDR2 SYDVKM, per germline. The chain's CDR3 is CASSVQGFRETQYF. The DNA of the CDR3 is TGTGCCAGCAGCGTACAGGGATTTAGAGAGACCCAGTACTTC.

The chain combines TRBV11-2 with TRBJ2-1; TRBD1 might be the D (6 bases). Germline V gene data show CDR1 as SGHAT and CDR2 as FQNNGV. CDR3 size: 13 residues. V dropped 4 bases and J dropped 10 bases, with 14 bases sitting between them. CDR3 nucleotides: TGTGCCAGCAGCTCCCCAACGGACAGAGAGCAGTTCTTC. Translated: CASSSPTDREQFF.

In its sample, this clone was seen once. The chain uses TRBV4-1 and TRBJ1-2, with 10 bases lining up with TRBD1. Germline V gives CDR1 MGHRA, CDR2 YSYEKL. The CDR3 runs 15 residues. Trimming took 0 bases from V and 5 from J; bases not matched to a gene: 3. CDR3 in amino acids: CASSQEWDRGYGYTF. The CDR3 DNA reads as TGCGCCAGCAGCCAAGAATGGGACAGGGGATATGGCTACACCTTC.

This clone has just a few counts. As DNA, the CDR3 is TGTGCCAGCAGCAATGTGGGGATCCGAGTCCTCCACTTT. This codes for CASSNVGIRVLHF. This rearrangement joins TRBV11-2 to TRBJ1-6, with D unclear. Trimming removed 5 bases at V and 15 bases at J, with 17 bases between. CDR3 length: 13 residues. Germline V gene lookup returns CDR1 SGHAT and CDR2 FQNNGV.

Here the CDR3 DNA reads TGTGCCATCACCCGGGATAACACCGGGGAGCTGTTTTTT. As protein: CAITRDNTGELFF. The chain has TRBV10-3 and TRBJ2-2; the D gene is possibly TRBD2 (5 bases). Trimming cost V 7 bases and J 2 bases, with 8 bases left between them. The germline V gene has CDR1 ENHRY and CDR2 SYGVKD. The CDR3 is 13 residues long.

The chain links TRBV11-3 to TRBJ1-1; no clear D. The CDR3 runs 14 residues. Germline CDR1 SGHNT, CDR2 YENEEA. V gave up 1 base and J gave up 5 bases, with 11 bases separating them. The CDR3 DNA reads TGTGCCAGCAGCTTAGTTTCTAGGGTTACTGAAGCTTTCTTT. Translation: CASSLVSRVTEAFF.

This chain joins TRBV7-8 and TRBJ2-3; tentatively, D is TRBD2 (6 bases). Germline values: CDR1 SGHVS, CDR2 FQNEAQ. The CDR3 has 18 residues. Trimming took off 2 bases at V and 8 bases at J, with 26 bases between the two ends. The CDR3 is CASSLHPPAGPHPPTQYF. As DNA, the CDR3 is TGTGCCAGCAGCTTACATCCCCCCGCGGGACCCCATCCGCCTACGCAGTATTTT.

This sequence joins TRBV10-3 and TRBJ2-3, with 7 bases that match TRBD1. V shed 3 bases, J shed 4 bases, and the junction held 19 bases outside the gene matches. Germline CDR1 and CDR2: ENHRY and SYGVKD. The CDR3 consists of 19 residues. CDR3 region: CAISDRDSRELFLADTQYF. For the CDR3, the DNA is TGTGCCATCAGTGACCGGGACAGCCGGGAACTTTTTCTTGCAGATACGCAGTATTTT.

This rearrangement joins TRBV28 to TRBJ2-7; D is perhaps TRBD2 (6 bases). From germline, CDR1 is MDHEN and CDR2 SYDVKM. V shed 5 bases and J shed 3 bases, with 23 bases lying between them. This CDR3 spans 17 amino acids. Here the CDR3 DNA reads TGTGCCAGCAGTCCACACAGACTAGTCTACTCAGACTACGAGCAGTACTTC. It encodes CASSPHRLVYSDYEQYF.

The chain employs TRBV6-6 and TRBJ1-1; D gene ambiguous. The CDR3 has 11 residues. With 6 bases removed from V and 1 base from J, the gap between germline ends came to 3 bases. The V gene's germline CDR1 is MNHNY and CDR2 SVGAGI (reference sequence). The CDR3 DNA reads TGTGCCAGCAGGGCGAACACTGAAGCTTTCTTT. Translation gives CASRANTEAFF.

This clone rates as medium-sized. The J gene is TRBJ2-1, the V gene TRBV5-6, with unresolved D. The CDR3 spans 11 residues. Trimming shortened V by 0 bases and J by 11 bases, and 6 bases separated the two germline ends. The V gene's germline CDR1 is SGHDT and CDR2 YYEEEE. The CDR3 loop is CASSLDQKQFF. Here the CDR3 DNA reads TGTGCCAGCAGCTTGGATCAGAAGCAGTTCTTC.

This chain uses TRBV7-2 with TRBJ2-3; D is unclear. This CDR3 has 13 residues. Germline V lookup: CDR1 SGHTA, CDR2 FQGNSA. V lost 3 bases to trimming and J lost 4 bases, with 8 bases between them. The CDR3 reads CASSFVSPDTQYF. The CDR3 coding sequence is TGTGCCAGCAGCTTCGTTTCGCCAGATACGCAGTATTTT.

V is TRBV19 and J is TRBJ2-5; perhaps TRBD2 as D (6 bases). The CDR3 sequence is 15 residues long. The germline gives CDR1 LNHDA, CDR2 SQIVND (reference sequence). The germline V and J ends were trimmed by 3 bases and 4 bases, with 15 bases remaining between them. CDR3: CASSINGGSPETQYF. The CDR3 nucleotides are TGTGCCAGTAGTATTAACGGGGGTTCCCCAGAGACCCAGTACTTC.

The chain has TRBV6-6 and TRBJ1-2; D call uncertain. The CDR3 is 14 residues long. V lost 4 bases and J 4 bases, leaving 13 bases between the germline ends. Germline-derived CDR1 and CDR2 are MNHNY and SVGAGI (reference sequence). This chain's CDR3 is CASSSVGATYGYTF. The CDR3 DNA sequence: TGTGCCAGCAGTTCGGTAGGAGCTACCTATGGCTACACCTTC.

CDR3 residues: CASSIGDFEPQHF. DNA for the CDR3: TGTGCCAGTAGTATCGGTGATTTTGAGCCCCAGCATTTT. The chain recombines TRBV19 with TRBJ1-5, with D unclear. This CDR3 contains 13 residues. Germline assignment: CDR1 LNHDA and CDR2 SQIVND (reference sequence). The V end lost 3 bases, the J end lost 8 bases, and 11 bases lay between the germline ends.

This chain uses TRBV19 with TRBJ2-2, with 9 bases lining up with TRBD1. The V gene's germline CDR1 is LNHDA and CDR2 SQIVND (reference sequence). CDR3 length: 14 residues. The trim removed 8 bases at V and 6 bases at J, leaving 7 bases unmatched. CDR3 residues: CASRDRVFPGELFF. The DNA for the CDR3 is TGTGCCAGTCGGGACAGGGTTTTTCCCGGGGAGCTGTTTTTT.

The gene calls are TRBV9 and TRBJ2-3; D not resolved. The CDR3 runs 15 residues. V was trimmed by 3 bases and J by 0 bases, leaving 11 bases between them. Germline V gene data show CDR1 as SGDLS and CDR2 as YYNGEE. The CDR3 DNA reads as TGTGCCAGCAGCGCCAGTAGCCGTAGCACAGATACGCAGTATTTT. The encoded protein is CASSASSRSTDTQYF. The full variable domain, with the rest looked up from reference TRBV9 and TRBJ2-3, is DSGVTQTPKHLITATGQRVTLRCSPRSGDLSVYWYQQSLDQGLQFLIQYYNGEERAKGNILERFSAQQFPDLHSELNLSSLELGDSALYFCASSASSRSTDTQYFGPGTRLTVL.

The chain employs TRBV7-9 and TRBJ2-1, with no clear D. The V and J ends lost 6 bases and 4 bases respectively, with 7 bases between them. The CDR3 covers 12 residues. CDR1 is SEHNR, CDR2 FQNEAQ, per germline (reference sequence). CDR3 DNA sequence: TGTGCCAGCAGGACCATGTACAATGAGCAGTTCTTC. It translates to CASRTMYNEQFF.

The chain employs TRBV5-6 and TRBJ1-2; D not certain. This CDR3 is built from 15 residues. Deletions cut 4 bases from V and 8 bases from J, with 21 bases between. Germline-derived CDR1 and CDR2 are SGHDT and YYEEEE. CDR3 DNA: TGTGCCAGCAGCCTATGGAGTGTGAGGGCGCGAGGCTACACCTTC. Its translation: CASSLWSVRARGYTF.

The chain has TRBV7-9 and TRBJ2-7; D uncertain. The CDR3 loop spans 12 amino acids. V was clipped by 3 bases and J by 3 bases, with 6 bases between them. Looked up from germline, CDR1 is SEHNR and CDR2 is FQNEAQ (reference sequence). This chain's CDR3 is CASSFVSYEQYF. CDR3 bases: TGTGCCAGCAGCTTTGTGAGCTACGAGCAGTACTTC.

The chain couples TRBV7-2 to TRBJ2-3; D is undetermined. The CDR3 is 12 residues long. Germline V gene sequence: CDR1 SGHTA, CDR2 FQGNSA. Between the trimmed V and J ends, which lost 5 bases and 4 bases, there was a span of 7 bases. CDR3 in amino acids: CASSLYADTQYF. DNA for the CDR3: TGTGCCAGCAGCCTCTATGCAGATACGCAGTATTTT.

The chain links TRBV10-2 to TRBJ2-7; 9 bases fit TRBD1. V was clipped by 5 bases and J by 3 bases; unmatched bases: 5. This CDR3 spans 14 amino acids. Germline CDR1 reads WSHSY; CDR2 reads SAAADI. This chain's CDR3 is CASSLPGQGYEQYF. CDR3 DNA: TGCGCCAGCAGTTTGCCGGGACAGGGCTACGAGCAGTACTTC.

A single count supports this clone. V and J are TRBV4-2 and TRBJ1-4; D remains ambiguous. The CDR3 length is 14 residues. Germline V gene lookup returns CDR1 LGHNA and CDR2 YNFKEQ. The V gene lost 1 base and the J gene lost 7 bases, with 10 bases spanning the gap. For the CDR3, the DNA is TGTGCCAGCAGCCAAGCCCTGGGCGGTGAAAAACTGTTTTTT. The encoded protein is CASSQALGGEKLFF.

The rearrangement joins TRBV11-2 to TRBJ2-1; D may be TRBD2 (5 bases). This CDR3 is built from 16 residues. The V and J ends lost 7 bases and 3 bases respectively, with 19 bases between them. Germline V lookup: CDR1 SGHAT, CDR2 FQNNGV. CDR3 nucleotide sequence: TGTGCCAGCATCTCCCCGGGGTATACCCTCTACAATGAGCAGTTCTTC. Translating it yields CASISPGYTLYNEQFF.